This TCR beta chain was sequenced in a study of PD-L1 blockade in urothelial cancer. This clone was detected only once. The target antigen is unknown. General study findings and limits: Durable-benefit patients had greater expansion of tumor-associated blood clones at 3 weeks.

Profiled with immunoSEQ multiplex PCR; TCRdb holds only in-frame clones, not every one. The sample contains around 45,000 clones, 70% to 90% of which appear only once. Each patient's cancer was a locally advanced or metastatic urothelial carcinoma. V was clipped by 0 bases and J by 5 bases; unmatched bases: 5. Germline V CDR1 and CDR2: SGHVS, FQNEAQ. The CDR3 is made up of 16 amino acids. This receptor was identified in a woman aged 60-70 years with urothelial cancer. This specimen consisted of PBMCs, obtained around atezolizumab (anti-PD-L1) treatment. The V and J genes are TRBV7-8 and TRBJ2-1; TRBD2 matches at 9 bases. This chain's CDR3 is CASSLAAGGGHNEQFF. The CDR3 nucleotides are TGTGCCAGCAGCTTAGCGGCGGGAGGGGGCCACAATGAGCAGTTCTTC.